This T cell receptor (beta chain) was retrieved from a study of T cells in localized non-small cell lung cancer. Whole-study findings and limits: Tumor trailed uninvolved adjacent lung in T cell clonality, which peaked there. Elevated circulating T cell density in blood was associated with longer overall survival.

Method: immunoSEQ multiplex PCR; TCRdb's copy keeps in-frame clones and lacks some. This table has 20,000 or so clones, 90% appearing once. About this clone itself: The antigen remains undetermined.

This CDR3 spans 13 amino acids. Looked up from germline, CDR1 is SGDLS and CDR2 is YYNGEE. V shed 4 bases and J shed 4 bases, with 8 bases lying between them. Sequencing used peripheral blood, obtained before any cancer treatment. The clonotype originates from a woman between 40 and 69 years old with stage I lung adenocarcinoma. The chain joins TRBV9 to TRBJ2-2, with D possibly being TRBD1 (7 bases). This CDR3 reads CASSQGGTGELFF. The CDR3 DNA is TGTGCCAGCAGCCAGGGGGGCACCGGGGAGCTGTTTTTT. The entire variable domain, with the rest obtained from reference TRBV9 and TRBJ2-2, is as follows: DSGVTQTPKHLITATGQRVTLRCSPRSGDLSVYWYQQSLDQGLQFLIQYYNGEERAKGNILERFSAQQFPDLHSELNLSSLELGDSALYFCASSQGGTGELFFGEGSRLTVL.